The rows below give T cell receptor beta chains drawn from one sample of a study of blood T cell repertoires in COVID-19. Sequenced by immunoSEQ multiplex PCR; TCRdb stores in-frame clones only, minus some. The table lists about 300,000 clones, approximately 86% of them singletons, with approximately 2.5% in the top ten. The sequenced sample consisted of PBMCs or T cells enriched from blood (not recorded which). The receptors were gathered from a woman aged 18-29 years who had recovered from COVID-19. CDR3s include the opening cysteine and the closing phenylalanine or tryptophan. A D gene is named only where the DNA matches it firmly. Clone size is given for some rows only: seen once, a few or many times, or a class if the clone is expanded.

TGTGCCAGTAGTCAAGGAGGTGAAAAACTGTTTTTT CASSQGGEKLFF TRBV19 . TRBJ1-4 . 12
TGTGCCAGCAGAAATAGCGGGAGAAGCTCCTACAATGAGCAGTTCTTC CASRNSGRSSYNEQFF TRBV28 TRBD2 TRBJ2-1 . 16
TGTGCCAGCAGACCCCTTTCGGGAGGGCCTTACGAGCAGTACTTC CASRPLSGGPYEQYF TRBV2 TRBD2 TRBJ2-7 . 15
TGTGCCAGCAGCTTGGGTGGAACCGGGGATCTGTTCTTC CASSLGGTGDLFF TRBV7-2 . TRBJ2-1 . 13
TGTGCCAGCAGCTTACAAGGGACTCATAATGAAAAACTGTTTTTT CASSLQGTHNEKLFF TRBV7-4 . TRBJ1-4 . 15
TGTGCCAGCAGACCCCAGGGGGCCCAAGAGACCCAGTACTTC CASRPQGAQETQYF TRBV19 TRBD1 TRBJ2-5 . 14
TGTGCCAGCAGCTCCACCCCGGGTGAAGAGACCCAGTACTTC CASSSTPGEETQYF TRBV5-8 . TRBJ2-5 . 14
TGTGCCAGTAGTCCCACCGGGACAGGGTTTCGAACTAATGAAAAACTGTTTTTT CASSPTGTGFRTNEKLFF TRBV19 TRBD1 TRBJ1-4 . 18
TGTGCCAGCAGTCCCGCGATGGGAGCAATGGGCGAGCAGTACTTC CASSPAMGAMGEQYF TRBV28 . TRBJ2-7 . 15
TGTGCCAGCAGCTTGTTGTCAGGGGGCGCTGGGGCCAACGTCCTGACTTTC CASSLLSGGAGANVLTF TRBV5-6 TRBD1 TRBJ2-6 . 17
TGTGCCAGCAGTTCCCTACTAGCGGGGGGGCCAGATACGCAGTATTTT CASSSLLAGGPDTQYF TRBV27 TRBD2 TRBJ2-3 once 16
TGTGCCAGCAGCGAGGGACAGGGGGCCCATAATGAAAAACTGTTTTTT CASSEGQGAHNEKLFF TRBV9 TRBD1 TRBJ1-4 . 16
TGTGCCAGTACATGGACAGGAACTACAACTAATGAAAAACTGTTTTTT CASTWTGTTTNEKLFF TRBV19 TRBD1 TRBJ1-4 . 16
TGTGCCAGCAGCTGGGGGACAGGGCGCCAAGAGACCCAGTACTTC CASSWGTGRQETQYF TRBV5-8 TRBD1 TRBJ2-5 . 15
TGTGCCAGCAGCTTAAACGGACAGGAGTTGAACGAGCAGTACTTC CASSLNGQELNEQYF TRBV7-3 TRBD1 TRBJ2-7 . 15
TGTGCCTGGGATACAGGTCTGGGGGCGGCCACCCTCCACTTT CAWDTGLGAATLHF TRBV30 . TRBJ1-6 . 14
TGTGCCAGCAGATTGTTGGGAGCTAACTATGGCTACACCTTC CASRLLGANYGYTF TRBV13 . TRBJ1-2 . 14
TGTGCCAGCAGCTTGGGGGGCAGGGGGCTAGACGAGCAGTACTTC CASSLGGRGLDEQYF TRBV5-8 TRBD1 TRBJ2-7 few 15
TGTGCCAGCAGTTCAGGACACTTCTCCTACAATGAGCAGTTCTTC CASSSGHFSYNEQFF TRBV3-1/TRBV3-2 . TRBJ2-1 . 15
TGTGCCAGCAGCGTAGGGGCGGGGGCCCACAATGAGCAGTTCTTC CASSVGAGAHNEQFF TRBV9 . TRBJ2-1 . 15